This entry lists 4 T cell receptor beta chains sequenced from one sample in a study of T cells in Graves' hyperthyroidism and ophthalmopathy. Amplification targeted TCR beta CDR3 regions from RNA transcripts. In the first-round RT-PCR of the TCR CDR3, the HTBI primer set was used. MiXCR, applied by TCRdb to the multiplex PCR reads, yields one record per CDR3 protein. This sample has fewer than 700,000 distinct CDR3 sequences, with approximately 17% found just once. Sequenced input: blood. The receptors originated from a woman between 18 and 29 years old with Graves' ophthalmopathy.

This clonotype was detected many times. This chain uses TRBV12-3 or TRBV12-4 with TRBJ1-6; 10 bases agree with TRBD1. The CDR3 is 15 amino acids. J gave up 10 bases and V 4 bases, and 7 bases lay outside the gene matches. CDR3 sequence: CASSSRQGAGSPLHF. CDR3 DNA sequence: TGTGCCAGCAGTTCAAGACAGGGGGCAGGGTCACCCCTCCACTTT.

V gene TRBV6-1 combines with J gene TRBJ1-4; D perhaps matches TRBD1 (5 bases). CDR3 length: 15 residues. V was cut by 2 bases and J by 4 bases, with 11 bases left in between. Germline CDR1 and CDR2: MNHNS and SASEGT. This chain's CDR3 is CASSEWGNDNEKLFF. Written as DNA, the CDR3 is TGTGCCAGCAGTGAATGGGGCAACGATAATGAAAAACTGTTTTTT.

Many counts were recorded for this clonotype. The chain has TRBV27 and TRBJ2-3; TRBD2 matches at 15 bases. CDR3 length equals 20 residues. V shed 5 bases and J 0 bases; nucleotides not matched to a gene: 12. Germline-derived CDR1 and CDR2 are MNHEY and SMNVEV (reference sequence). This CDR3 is CASSPTWDGTSGGSTDTQYF. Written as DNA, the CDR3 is TGTGCCAGCAGTCCCACCTGGGACGGGACTAGCGGGGGGAGCACAGATACGCAGTATTTT.

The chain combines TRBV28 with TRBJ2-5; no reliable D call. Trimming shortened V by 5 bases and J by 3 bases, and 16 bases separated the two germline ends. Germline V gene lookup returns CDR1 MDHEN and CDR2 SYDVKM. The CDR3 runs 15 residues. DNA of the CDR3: TGTGCCAGCAGTCCCCTGATTGAAGGTGAAGAGACCCAGTACTTC. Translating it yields CASSPLIEGEETQYF.